This T cell receptor beta chain was captured in a study of cytomegalovirus exposure and HLA in healthy donors. V was shortened by 0 bases and J by 0 bases, with 14 bases between the two germline ends. Germline V gene sequence: CDR1 SGHRS, CDR2 YFSETQ. The CDR3 length is 17 residues. Amplification used 60 Vbeta primers and 13 Jbeta primers. Only in-frame clones appear in the TCRdb table, and some are missing; sequencing was by immunoSEQ multiplex PCR. Found here are 120,000 or so clones, approximately 82% of them singletons; the top ten hold under 15%. This receptor was identified in a man in his thirties or forties in good health and CMV-seropositive. This sequence joins TRBV5-1 and TRBJ2-3; possibly TRBD2 for D (6 bases). Sequenced sample: PBMCs. The CDR3 DNA follows: TGCGCCAGCAGCTTGGTCGTCGGGCGGGGCAGCACAGATACGCAGTATTTT. Translated, it gives CASSLVVGRGSTDTQYF.